The next 12 T cell receptor beta chains were all read from a single sample in a study of cytomegalovirus exposure and HLA in healthy donors. Primers: 60 Vbeta forward and 13 Jbeta reverse. Clones were read by immunoSEQ multiplex PCR, and TCRdb kept only the in-frame ones, dropping some. The sample holds some 120,000 clones, roughly 80% seen once. Sequencing input: PBMCs. Receptors originate from a middle-aged man in good health and CMV-seronegative.

The chain has TRBV30 and TRBJ2-7; D perhaps matches TRBD2 (7 bases). The CDR3 covers 14 residues. V was shortened by 1 base and J by 6 bases, with 16 bases between the two germline ends. Germline CDR1 GTSNPN, CDR2 SVGIG (reference sequence). The CDR3 reads CAWSGGGRAGEQYF. CDR3 nucleotide sequence: TGTGCCTGGAGTGGGGGGGGCCGAGCGGGCGAGCAGTACTTC.

The gene calls are TRBV19 and TRBJ1-2, with 8 bases lining up with TRBD1. V lost 4 bases and J lost 8; bases outside the gene matches: 9. The CDR3 contains 14 residues. The germline CDR1 and CDR2 sequences are LNHDA and SQIVND (reference sequence). The CDR3 here is CASSTAGGASGYTF. In DNA form, the CDR3 reads TGTGCCAGTAGTACCGCAGGGGGCGCGTCCGGCTACACCTTC. Using reference TRBV19 and TRBJ1-2 for the parts outside the CDR3, the full variable domain is DGGITQSPKYLFRKEGQNVTLSCEQNLNHDAMYWYRQDPGQGLRLIYYSQIVNDFQKGDIAEGYSVSREKKESFPLTVTSAQKNPTAFYLCASSTAGGASGYTFGSGTRLTVV.

This clone was found once. This sequence joins TRBV6-6 and TRBJ1-4; TRBD1 might be the D (5 bases). Trimming pared 3 bases from V and 0 bases from J, leaving 11 bases between. CDR1 MNHNY and CDR2 SVGAGI come from the germline V gene (reference sequence). The CDR3 runs 16 residues. The CDR3 nucleotides read TGTGCCAGCAGTTATTTCCAGGGCCCAACTAATGAAAAACTGTTTTTT. Its translation is CASSYFQGPTNEKLFF.

CDR3 protein: CAISEGQSYEQYF. In DNA, the CDR3 is TGTGCCATCAGTGAGGGACAGTCCTACGAGCAGTACTTC. The rearrangement joins TRBV10-3 to TRBJ2-7, with a tentative D call TRBD1 (6 bases). The V end lost 2 bases, the J end lost 1 base, and 6 bases lay between the germline ends. The CDR3 runs 13 residues. CDR1 and CDR2 from the germline V gene are ENHRY and SYGVKD.

V gene TRBV6-5 combines with J gene TRBJ2-2, with TRBD1 as a possible D gene (6 bases). The germline CDR1 and CDR2 sequences are MNHEY and SVGAGI. This CDR3 is built from 14 residues. The ends were cut back, 4 bases at V and 1 base at J, with 7 bases in the middle. CDR3 nucleotides: TGTGCCAGCAGTTGGACAGAGAACACCGGGGAGCTGTTTTTT. It specifies CASSWTENTGELFF.

The CDR3 here is CASSRDTYNEQFF. The CDR3 nucleotides are TGTGCCAGCAGCAGGGACACCTACAATGAGCAGTTCTTC. This chain uses TRBV7-2 with TRBJ2-1; D may be TRBD1 (6 bases). Germline V gene sequence: CDR1 SGHTA, CDR2 FQGNSA. The CDR3 runs 13 residues. Trimming removed 5 bases from V and 2 bases from J, with 7 bases in between.

This chain joins TRBV6-5 and TRBJ2-3; TRBD1 aligns across 7 bases. V shed 6 bases and J 4 bases; nucleotides not matched to a gene: 10. CDR1 is MNHEY, CDR2 SVGAGI, per germline. This CDR3 region has 15 residues. The CDR3 nucleotides are TGTGCCAGCAGGTCTCTAGGGACAGTGGCAGATACGCAGTATTTT. Protein sequence: CASRSLGTVADTQYF.

V and J are TRBV4-2 and TRBJ2-1; the match to TRBD1 covers 9 bases. The CDR3 is 16 residues long. The V gene end was trimmed by 4 bases and the J gene end by 8 bases; junction bases not matched to a gene: 12. Germline V gene data show CDR1 as LGHNA and CDR2 as YNFKEQ. The DNA for the CDR3 is TGTGCCAGCAGCCTTCAATCGGACAGGGGTCATGATGAGCAGTTCTTC. This sequence encodes CASSLQSDRGHDEQFF.

The V gene is TRBV20-1, the J gene TRBJ2-5, with 7 nucleotides matching TRBD2. J gave up 12 bases and V 6 bases, and 7 bases lay outside the gene matches. Germline V gene lookup returns CDR1 DFQATT and CDR2 SNEGSKA (reference sequence). This CDR3 spans 10 amino acids. In DNA form, the CDR3 reads TGCAGTGCCCTGGGGGGGAAGGAGTACTTC. Amino acid sequence: CSALGGKEYF.

The chain links TRBV30 to TRBJ2-7; possible D gene TRBD2, 6 bases. From germline, CDR1 is GTSNPN and CDR2 SVGIG (reference sequence). Between the trimmed V and J ends, which lost 1 base and 1 base, there was a span of 14 bases. The CDR3 spans 15 residues. The CDR3 spells CAWSDLAQLSYEQYF. In nucleotides, the CDR3 is TGTGCCTGGAGTGATCTAGCGCAACTTTCCTACGAGCAGTACTTC.

The chain uses TRBV2 and TRBJ1-1; TRBD1 matches 7 bases. Trimming took 5 bases from V and 1 from J; bases not matched to a gene: 4. This CDR3 has 14 amino acids. The germline gives CDR1 SNHLY, CDR2 FYNNEI. The CDR3 sequence: CASSLGGRNTEAFF. In DNA form, the CDR3 reads TGTGCCAGCAGTCTAGGGGGCAGGAACACTGAAGCTTTCTTT.

This clone was counted a few times. An end of the junction does not agree with germline; a read error may underlie this. The rearrangement links TRBV14 to TRBJ1-1, with 8 positions matching TRBD1. Germline assignment: CDR1 SGHDN and CDR2 FVKESK. The CDR3 covers 14 residues. CDR3 coding DNA: TGTGCCAGCAGCGAAGACAGGGGATGGACTGAAGCTTTCTTT. Its protein is CASSEDRGWTEAFF.